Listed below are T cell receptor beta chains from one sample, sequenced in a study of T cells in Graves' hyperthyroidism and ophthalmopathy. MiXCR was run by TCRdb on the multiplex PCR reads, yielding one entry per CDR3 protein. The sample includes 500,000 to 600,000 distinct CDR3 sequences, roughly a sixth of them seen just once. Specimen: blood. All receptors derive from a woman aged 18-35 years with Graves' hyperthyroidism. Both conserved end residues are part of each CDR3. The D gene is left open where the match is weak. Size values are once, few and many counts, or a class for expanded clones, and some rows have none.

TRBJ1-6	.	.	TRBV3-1	TGTGCCAGCAGCCAAGTTCAGGGGTTGAATTCACCCCTCCACTTT	CASSQVQGLNSPLHF
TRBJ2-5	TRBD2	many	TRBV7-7	TGTGCTAGCAGCCCTTATAGCGGGGGGGCCTCAGAGACCCAGTACTTC	CASSPYSGGASETQYF
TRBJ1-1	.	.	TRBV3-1	TGTGCCAGCAGCCAAGTAAGGGACGGTGGCACTGAAGCTTTCTTT	CASSQVRDGGTEAFF
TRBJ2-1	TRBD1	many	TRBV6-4	TGTGCCAGCAGTGACTTCCCCGGGACAGAAAACAATGAGCAGTTCTTC	CASSDFPGTENNEQFF
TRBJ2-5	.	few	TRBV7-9	TGTGCCAGCAGCCCTTGGGCTAACCAAGAGACCCAGTACTTC	CASSPWANQETQYF
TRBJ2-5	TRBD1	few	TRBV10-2	TGCGCCAGCAGCTCGAACTCGGGACAGGGGGTTCAGGACTTC	CASSSNSGQGVQDF
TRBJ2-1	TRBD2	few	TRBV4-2	TGTGCCAGCAGCCAGCCTAGCGGGAGGGCAGCTAACAATGAGCAGTTCTTC	CASSQPSGRAANNEQFF
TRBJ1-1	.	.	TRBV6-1	TGTGCCAGCCAAGGGTTGGCTGAAGCTTTCTTT	CASQGLAEAFF
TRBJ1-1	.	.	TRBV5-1	TGCGCCAGCAGCCCCCGGAGGGTCCCGGACACTGAAGCTTTCTTT	CASSPRRVPDTEAFF
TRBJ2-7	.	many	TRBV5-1	TGCGCCAGCAGCTTGAGGGCATGGCCGGGGGACTACGAGCAGTACTTC	CASSLRAWPGDYEQYF
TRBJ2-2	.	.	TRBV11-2	TGTGCCAGCAGCGGCGGGCGGACGAACACCGGGGAGCTGTTTTTT	CASSGGRTNTGELFF
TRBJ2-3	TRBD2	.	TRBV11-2	TGTGTCAGCAGGAGGGGACTAGCGGGGGGGCTTGGCACAGATACGCAGTATTTT	CVSRRGLAGGLGTDTQYF
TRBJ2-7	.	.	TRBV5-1	TGCGCCAGCAGCCGCGAACAAGGCTCTTGCGAGCAGTACTTC	CASSREQGSCEQYF
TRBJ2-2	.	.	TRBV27	TGTGCCAGCAGACCTCAACCGACCGGGGAGCTGTTTTTT	CASRPQPTGELFF
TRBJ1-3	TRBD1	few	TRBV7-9	TGTGCCAGCAGCAAAGGGCAGGGGGATGGAAACACCATATATTTT	CASSKGQGDGNTIYF
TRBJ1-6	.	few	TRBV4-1	TGCGCCAGCAGCCAAGTCAGGCTAAATTCACCCCTCCACTTT	CASSQVRLNSPLHF
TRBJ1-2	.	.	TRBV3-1	TGTGCCAGCAGCAAGGACAGTTCTTATGGCTACACCTTC	CASSKDSSYGYTF
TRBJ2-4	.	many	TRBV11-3	TGTGCCAGCAGCCCAGGTGGTGGGAACATTCAGTACTTC	CASSPGGGNIQYF
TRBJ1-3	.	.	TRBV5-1	TGCGCCAGCAGCTCAGACGGACTCTCTGGAAACACCATATATTTT	CASSSDGLSGNTIYF
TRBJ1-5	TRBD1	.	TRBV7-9	TGTGCCAGCAGCTTGAGGGCTGACGGGACAGGGGATCAGCCCCAGCATTTT	CASSLRADGTGDQPQHF
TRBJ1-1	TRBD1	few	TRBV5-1	TGCGCCAGCAACGGGGACAGGGGGTCGGACACTGAAGCTTTCTTT	CASNGDRGSDTEAFF
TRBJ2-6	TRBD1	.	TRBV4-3	TGCGCCAGCAGCGAATCACAGGGGGCGCCCGGGGCCAACGTCCTGACTTTC	CASSESQGAPGANVLTF
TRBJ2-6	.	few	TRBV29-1	TGCAGCGTTGCTGGGTCCCCTGGGGCCAACGTCCTGACTTTC	CSVAGSPGANVLTF
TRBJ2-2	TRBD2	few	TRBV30	TGTGCCTGGATCCCACCGGGACTAGCTACCGGGGAGCTGTTTTTT	CAWIPPGLATGELFF
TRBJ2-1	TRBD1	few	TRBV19	TGTGCCAGTAGAGCGGACAGGGGGCTAGGCGGGAGCTCCTACAATGAGCAGTTCTTC	CASRADRGLGGSSYNEQFF
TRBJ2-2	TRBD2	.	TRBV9	TGTGCCAGCGGCTTAGCGGGGGGGATGAGCGGGGAGCTGTTTTTT	CASGLAGGMSGELFF
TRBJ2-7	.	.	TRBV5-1	TGCGCCAGCAGCAGCGACAGTTTATCCTACGAGCAGTACTTC	CASSSDSLSYEQYF
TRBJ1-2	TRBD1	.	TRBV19	TGTGCCAGTAGACAGGGGGCGCAGGACTATGGCTACACCTTC	CASRQGAQDYGYTF
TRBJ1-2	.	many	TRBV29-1	TGCAGCGTTGTTCTGGGTGGGACCTGGTATGGCTACACCTTC	CSVVLGGTWYGYTF
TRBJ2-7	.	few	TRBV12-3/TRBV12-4	TGTGCCAGCAGTTTAACCGGCCCCACAGGCTACGAGCAGTACTTC	CASSLTGPTGYEQYF
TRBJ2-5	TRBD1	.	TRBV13	TGTGCCAGCAGCCAAACAGGGGGCGAAGGGAACTTC	CASSQTGGEGNF